This entry concerns a single T cell receptor (beta chain). Its antigen is currently unknown. This specimen comes from a study of shared clonotypes between healthy human individuals. Clones were read by immunoSEQ multiplex PCR, and TCRdb kept only the in-frame ones, dropping some. The sample consists of more than 500,000 clones, roughly 95% of them appearing once. The CDR3 spans 14 residues. Germline CDR1 SGHDN, CDR2 FVKESK. Trimming pared 1 base from V and 4 bases from J, leaving 7 bases between. Naive CD8 cells, CD45RO-negative and positively selected for CCR7, excluded terminally differentiated effector memory CD45RA+ cells. The donor cohort consisted entirely of Caucasian adults residing in Nashville, Tennessee. Study-level results: Memory subsets generally showed smaller estimated richness than naive subsets did. Naive CD4 clonotypes were shared across a handful of donors at roughly 4.6%.

The TCR originated in a woman aged 25 to 39 in good health. This rearrangement joins TRBV14 to TRBJ1-4; D not certain. Material: naive CD8+ T cells sorted from blood. The CDR3 spells CASSQGTVNEKLFF. The CDR3 region has the DNA TGTGCCAGCAGCCAAGGGACGGTTAATGAAAAACTGTTTTTT.